The 7 T cell receptor beta chains in this list originate from one sample, sequenced in a study of a mutant IDH1 vaccine in newly diagnosed glioma. These receptors have no identified antigens. Time point defined: week 5, during vaccination. With topical imiquimod, each dose of the vaccine consisted of 300 ug of mutant IDH1 20-mer peptide. Sequencing was performed with immunoSEQ multiplex PCR; in TCRdb, only in-frame clones are kept and a portion is missing. The sample shows 52,000 or so clones, roughly 80% of them seen only once. The sample consisted of PBMCs, taken from a glioma patient whose treatment included an IDH1 peptide vaccine. The receptors originated from a woman aged 18-29 years with glioma. Some clones in this sample may be carry-over from other donors' samples.

The V and J genes are TRBV27 and TRBJ2-5; D is perhaps TRBD2 (6 bases). The CDR3 totals 14 residues. V was shortened by 5 bases and J by 1 base, with 11 bases between the two germline ends. Germline CDR1 reads MNHEY; CDR2 reads SMNVEV (reference sequence). The CDR3 loop reads CASSLRGFQETQYF. CDR3 coding DNA: TGTGCCAGCAGTCTACGGGGGTTCCAAGAGACCCAGTACTTC.

The chain joins TRBV14 to TRBJ2-7, with 8 bases identical to TRBD2. The CDR3 has 16 amino acids. The J segment lost 4 bases and the V segment lost 6 bases, leaving 14 bases of the junction unmatched. Per the germline V gene, CDR1 is SGHDN and CDR2 is FVKESK. Written as DNA, the CDR3 is TGTGCCAGCAGTCGTCGGAGAGGACTAGCCTTTTACGAGCAGTACTTC. Amino acid sequence: CASSRRRGLAFYEQYF.

This chain uses TRBV5-4 with TRBJ1-4; 9 bases fit TRBD1. V dropped 4 bases and J dropped 2; count of bases not matched to a gene: 9. CDR3 size: 17 residues. Germline V gene sequence: CDR1 SGHNT, CDR2 YYREEE (reference sequence). The CDR3: CASSRGQGRATNEKLFF. DNA of the CDR3: TGTGCCAGCAGCCGGGGACAGGGAAGGGCGACTAATGAAAAACTGTTTTTT.

V gene TRBV6-4 combines with J gene TRBJ2-1, with D possibly TRBD1 on 6 matching bases. The V gene lost 6 bases and the J gene lost 4 bases, with 13 bases spanning the gap. CDR3 length: 14 amino acids. CDR1 MRHNA and CDR2 SNTAGT come from the germline V gene. The chain's CDR3 is CASRQGEEYNEQFF. As DNA, the CDR3 is TGTGCCAGCAGACAGGGAGAAGAATACAATGAGCAGTTCTTC.

This chain uses TRBV6-5 with TRBJ2-5; D not certain. The CDR3 extends over 14 amino acids. In germline, CDR1 is MNHEY, CDR2 SVGAGI. V was shortened by 0 bases and J by 8 bases, with 13 bases between the two germline ends. The CDR3 sequence: CASSYSKVPRTQYF. In DNA, the CDR3 is TGTGCCAGCAGTTACTCGAAAGTTCCCCGAACCCAGTACTTC.

The V and J genes are TRBV15 and TRBJ1-2; D perhaps matches TRBD1 (5 bases). V was pared by 0 bases and J by 7 bases, with 12 bases between. This CDR3 has 14 amino acids. Germline V gives CDR1 LNHNV, CDR2 YYDKDF (reference sequence). The chain's CDR3 is CATSRDRQGSGYTF. Here the CDR3 DNA reads TGTGCCACCAGCAGAGATCGGCAGGGAAGTGGCTACACCTTC.

V and J are TRBV6-1 and TRBJ1-5; a possible D gene is TRBD1 (6 bases). The V end lost 4 bases, the J end lost 2 bases, and 21 bases lay between the germline ends. The CDR3 spans 18 residues. Germline V gene data show CDR1 as MNHNS and CDR2 as SASEGT. For the CDR3, the DNA is TGTGCCAGCAGTGGGGCTCCGGGACAAGAGGGCGGCAATCAGCCCCAGCATTTT. The encoded protein is CASSGAPGQEGGNQPQHF.